This T cell receptor beta chain was captured in a study of vaccination and CD4 T cells after COVID-19. The Oncomine TCR Beta short-read assay sequenced DNA from cultured CD4+ T cells. TCRdb recomputed calls from the PCR reads with MiXCR, one row per CDR3 protein. Here the sample spans 10,000 to 13,000 distinct CDR3 sequences, around 30% being singletons. In its sample, this clonotype was seen a few times. As yet, its antigen is unknown. This CDR3 is built from 15 residues. The V gene lost 5 bases and the J gene lost 8 bases, with 16 bases spanning the gap. Per germline, CDR1 SGHTA and CDR2 FQGNSA. This sample's treatment: roughly 10-day PBMC culture with coronavirus spike peptide pools or control peptides (ViraFEST assay).

Sequencing was done on a sample of CD4+ T cells from blood, cultured in vitro. This chain uses TRBV7-2 with TRBJ1-6; D not certain. The sequence derives from a human donor who had recovered from COVID-19. CDR3 in DNA: TGTGCCAGCAGCCCCGTGGAGTTTAGAGATTCACCCCTCCACTTT. Amino acid sequence: CASSPVEFRDSPLHF.